This T cell receptor (beta chain) appears in the sequencing data of a study of radiotherapy plus CTLA-4 blockade in lung cancer. Study background: Disease control reached less than 40%, with objective responses in approximately 20%.

In chemo-refractory metastatic non-small-cell lung cancer, patients got ipilimumab CTLA-4 blockade together with focal radiation. Notes on this clone: Antigen unknown.

The study, taken as a whole, reports: Subsequent to radiotherapy plus ipilimumab, tumor-derived TCR clones underwent expansion in blood. In blood, early T cell clone dynamics reportedly predicted response best, together with interferon-beta.

With 0 bases removed from V and 4 bases from J, the gap between germline ends came to 10 bases. This CDR3 comprises 16 residues. Germline V lookup: CDR1 LGHNA, CDR2 YSLEER. The protocol was immunoSEQ multiplex PCR, while the TCRdb copy is restricted to in-frame clones and leaves out a portion. The data hold approximately 89,000 clones, with about 79% observed a single time. The V gene is TRBV4-3, the J gene TRBJ1-6; maybe TRBD1 (5 bases). This specimen consisted of peripheral blood, obtained from a patient treated with radiotherapy plus ipilimumab. The source of this sequence is a human donor with non-small cell lung cancer who had a partial response to radiotherapy plus ipilimumab. Some clones in this sample may be carry-over from other donors' samples. As DNA, the CDR3 is TGCGCCAGCAGCCAAGACTGGCAGGGTTATAATTCACCCCTCCACTTT. As protein: CASSQDWQGYNSPLHF.